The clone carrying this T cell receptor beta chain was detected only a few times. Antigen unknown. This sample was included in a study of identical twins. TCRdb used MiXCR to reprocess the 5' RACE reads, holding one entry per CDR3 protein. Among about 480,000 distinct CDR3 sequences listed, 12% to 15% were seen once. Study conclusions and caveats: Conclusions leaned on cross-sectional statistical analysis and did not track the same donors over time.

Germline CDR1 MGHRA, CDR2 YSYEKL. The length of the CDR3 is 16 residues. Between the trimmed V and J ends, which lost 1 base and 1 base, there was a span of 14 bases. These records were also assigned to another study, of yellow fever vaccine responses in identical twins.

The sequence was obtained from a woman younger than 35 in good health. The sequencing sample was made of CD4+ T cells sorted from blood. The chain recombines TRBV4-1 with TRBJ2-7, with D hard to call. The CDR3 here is CASSQGLLGRSYEQYF. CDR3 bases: TGCGCCAGCAGCCAAGGTTTGTTGGGCAGATCCTACGAGCAGTACTTC.